Listed here are 19 T cell receptor beta chains from one sample, sequenced in a study of identical twins. Using its own MiXCR run on the 5' RACE reads, TCRdb lists one record per CDR3 protein. The table shows about 490,000 distinct CDR3 sequences, with 13% to 15% occurring only once. The sample was also reused in another study, on yellow fever vaccine responses in identical twins.

What was sequenced was CD4+ T cells sorted from blood. The receptors were sampled from a woman younger than 35 in good health.

This clonotype was detected a few times. V usage is TRBV6-1 and J usage is TRBJ2-1; D is possibly TRBD2 (6 bases). The CDR3 consists of 15 residues. Trimming removed 6 bases at V and 0 bases at J, with 12 bases between. Germline V gives CDR1 MNHNS, CDR2 SASEGT. The CDR3 bases are TGTGCCAGCAGGCTGGGGGGTAGCTCCTACAATGAGCAGTTCTTC. It yields the protein CASRLGGSSYNEQFF.

This clonotype was counted at least ten times. The J gene is TRBJ2-5, the V gene TRBV12-3 or TRBV12-4, with 10 positions matching TRBD2. V lost 5 bases, J lost 7 bases, and 10 bases stayed unmatched. The CDR3 is 15 amino acids. The CDR3 reads CASSTIAGGFGTQYF. The CDR3 coding sequence is TGTGCCAGCAGTACCATAGCGGGGGGTTTTGGGACCCAGTACTTC.

This clonotype was found a few times. V usage is TRBV20-1 and J usage is TRBJ1-6; a possible D gene is TRBD1 (5 bases). This CDR3 has 16 residues. CDR1 and CDR2 (germline): DFQATT, SNEGSKA (reference sequence). V was pared by 1 base and J by 0 bases, with 10 bases between. The CDR3 here is CSARVGASSYNSPLHF. CDR3 nucleotide sequence: TGCAGTGCTAGAGTTGGGGCGAGCTCCTATAATTCACCCCTCCACTTT.

The chain recombines TRBV4-2 with TRBJ2-1, with 10 bases that match TRBD2. V shed 0 bases, J shed 14 bases, and the junction held 7 bases outside the gene matches. CDR3 length: 14 residues. The V gene's germline CDR1 is LGHNA and CDR2 YNFKEQ. The CDR3 spells CASSQDISGGHEFF. The CDR3, as DNA: TGTGCCAGCAGCCAAGACATTAGCGGGGGGCACGAGTTCTTC.

CDR3 residues: CASSEGMGYNEQFF. The CDR3 coding sequence is TGTGCCAGCAGCGAAGGAATGGGATACAATGAGCAGTTCTTC. The V gene is TRBV7-7, the J gene TRBJ2-1; D unclear. This CDR3 contains 14 residues. Germline CDR1 is SSHAT and CDR2 is FNYEAQ (reference sequence). V was shortened by 5 bases and J by 4 bases, with 12 bases between the two germline ends. The complete variable domain, with remaining parts taken from reference TRBV7-7 and TRBJ2-1, reads GAGVSQSPRYKVTKRGQDVTLRCDPISSHATLYWYQQALGQGPEFLTYFNYEAQPDKSGLPSDRFSAERPEGSISTLTIQRTEQRDSAMYRCASSEGMGYNEQFFGPGTRLTVL.

This clonotype has only a few counts. The chain combines TRBV20-1 with TRBJ1-1, with no clear D. There are 12 residues in the CDR3. The germline V gene encodes CDR1 DFQATT and CDR2 SNEGSKA (reference sequence). Trimming pared 2 bases from V and 7 bases from J, leaving 11 bases between. In DNA, the CDR3 is TGCAGTGCTAGAAGGGCCTCCCTTGAAGCTTTCTTT. The encoded protein is CSARRASLEAFF.

A few counts support this clonotype. The chain has TRBV12-3 or TRBV12-4 and TRBJ1-2; maybe TRBD1 (5 bases). V was shortened by 1 base and J by 6 bases, with 12 bases between the two germline ends. CDR3 length: 14 amino acids. The CDR3 bases are TGTGCCAGCAGTTTAGTGGGGACCCCGAATGGCTACACCTTC. It yields the protein CASSLVGTPNGYTF.

This clonotype showed up just a few times. The rearrangement joins TRBV3-1 to TRBJ2-1; 7 nucleotides agree with TRBD2. Trimming at V came to 7 bases and at J to 5 bases, leaving 8 bases not matched to a gene. The CDR3 is 14 amino acids. Germline V gene sequence: CDR1 LGHDT, CDR2 YNNKEL (reference sequence). The CDR3 sequence is CASKARLADNEQFF. In nucleotides, the CDR3 is TGTGCCAGCAAGGCCAGACTAGCAGACAATGAGCAGTTCTTC.

This clonotype was found a few times. The rearrangement joins TRBV20-1 to TRBJ2-3; 7 bases agree with TRBD2. V lost 6 bases and J lost 2; bases outside the gene matches: 11. This CDR3 has 15 residues. Germline CDR1 is DFQATT and CDR2 is SNEGSKA (reference sequence). DNA of the CDR3: TGCAGTGCCCCTATGGGGGGGAGCAACACAGATACGCAGTATTTT. The encoded protein is CSAPMGGSNTDTQYF.

The chain carries TRBV20-1 and TRBJ2-3; 11 bases are a match to TRBD2. The CDR3 has 15 amino acids. CDR1 is DFQATT, CDR2 SNEGSKA, per germline (reference sequence). In DNA, the CDR3 is TGCACAACTAGCGGGAGAGAACATAGCACAGATACGCAGTATTTT. It translates to CTTSGREHSTDTQYF.

This clonotype was recorded a few times. The chain joins TRBV12-3 or TRBV12-4 to TRBJ2-4; TRBD2 matches 14 bases. The V segment lost 3 bases and the J segment 1 base; nucleotides outside the gene matches: 5. The length of the CDR3 is 18 residues. The CDR3, as DNA: TGTGCCAGCAGTTTCGGGACTAGCGGGAGTGGGGCCAAAAACATTCAGTACTTC. This gives the protein CASSFGTSGSGAKNIQYF.

This clonotype was picked up one time. This sequence joins TRBV20-1 and TRBJ2-7; tentatively, D is TRBD2 (6 bases). The germline V and J ends were trimmed by 0 bases and 2 bases, with 11 bases remaining between them. The CDR3 consists of 14 residues. From germline, CDR1 is DFQATT and CDR2 SNEGSKA (reference sequence). The CDR3 nucleotides are TGCAGTGCTAGAGACCCAGCGGGTCCCTACGAGCAGTACTTC. Translation: CSARDPAGPYEQYF.

This clonotype was counted only a few times. The chain joins TRBV5-1 to TRBJ2-7; 12 bases match TRBD2. The CDR3 loop spans 17 amino acids. The trim removed 0 bases at V and 3 bases at J, leaving 7 bases unmatched. CDR1 SGHRS and CDR2 YFSETQ come from the germline V gene. CDR3 nucleotides: TGCGCCAGCAGCTTGGCCGAGTGGACTAGCGGGATCTACGAGCAGTACTTC. The encoded protein is CASSLAEWTSGIYEQYF.

The chain links TRBV12-3 or TRBV12-4 to TRBJ2-2, with 9 bases fitting TRBD2. The V and J ends lost 1 base and 6 bases, in that order; junction bases with no gene match: 6. This CDR3 contains 16 residues. CDR3 bases: TGTGCCAGCAGTTTAGTTCGGCGGGAGGGGCCCGGGGAGCTGTTTTTT. Encoded protein: CASSLVRREGPGELFF.

V usage is TRBV5-1 and J usage is TRBJ2-2, with 7 bases matching TRBD1. The CDR3 covers 15 residues. With V trimmed by 7 bases and J by 2 bases, 8 bases remained unmatched. Germline V gene data show CDR1 as SGHRS and CDR2 as YFSETQ. CDR3 nucleotide sequence: TGCGCCAGCTCTACGACAGGGTTCAACACCGGGGAGCTGTTTTTT. Amino acid sequence: CASSTTGFNTGELFF.

A few counts support this clonotype. This chain joins TRBV28 and TRBJ1-5, with D unresolved. Germline CDR1 MDHEN, CDR2 SYDVKM. V shed 10 bases and J shed 4 bases, with 11 bases lying between them. The CDR3 loop spans 12 amino acids. The CDR3 region is CATAGSNQPQHF. The CDR3 nucleotides read TGTGCCACCGCGGGCTCTAATCAGCCCCAGCATTTT.

The V gene is TRBV20-1, the J gene TRBJ2-5; 11 bases agree with TRBD2. Germline values: CDR1 DFQATT, CDR2 SNEGSKA (reference sequence). Unmatched junction bases numbered 1, after V lost 0 bases and J lost 4 bases. The CDR3 runs 14 residues. CDR3 sequence (DNA): TGCAGTGCTAGAGAGCTAGCGGGAGGAGAGACCCAGTACTTC. It is translated as CSARELAGGETQYF.

This chain joins TRBV6-1 and TRBJ2-1; the D gene is possibly TRBD1 (6 bases). The V gene's germline CDR1 is MNHNS and CDR2 SASEGT. The V end was cut by 7 bases, the J end by 4 bases, with 17 bases between. There are 15 residues in the CDR3. Here the CDR3 reads CASKVPGVLYNEQFF. CDR3 coding DNA: TGTGCCAGCAAGGTACCAGGGGTCTTGTACAATGAGCAGTTCTTC.

This clonotype was counted between two and nine times. V and J are TRBV24-1 and TRBJ2-3, with D possibly called TRBD1 or TRBD2 (6 bases each). Germline values: CDR1 KGHDR, CDR2 SFDVKD. V was pared by 5 bases and J by 1 base, with 9 bases between. The CDR3 runs to 14 residues. CDR3: CATSARGGTDTQYF. CDR3 coding DNA: TGTGCCACCAGTGCGAGGGGGGGCACAGATACGCAGTATTTT.